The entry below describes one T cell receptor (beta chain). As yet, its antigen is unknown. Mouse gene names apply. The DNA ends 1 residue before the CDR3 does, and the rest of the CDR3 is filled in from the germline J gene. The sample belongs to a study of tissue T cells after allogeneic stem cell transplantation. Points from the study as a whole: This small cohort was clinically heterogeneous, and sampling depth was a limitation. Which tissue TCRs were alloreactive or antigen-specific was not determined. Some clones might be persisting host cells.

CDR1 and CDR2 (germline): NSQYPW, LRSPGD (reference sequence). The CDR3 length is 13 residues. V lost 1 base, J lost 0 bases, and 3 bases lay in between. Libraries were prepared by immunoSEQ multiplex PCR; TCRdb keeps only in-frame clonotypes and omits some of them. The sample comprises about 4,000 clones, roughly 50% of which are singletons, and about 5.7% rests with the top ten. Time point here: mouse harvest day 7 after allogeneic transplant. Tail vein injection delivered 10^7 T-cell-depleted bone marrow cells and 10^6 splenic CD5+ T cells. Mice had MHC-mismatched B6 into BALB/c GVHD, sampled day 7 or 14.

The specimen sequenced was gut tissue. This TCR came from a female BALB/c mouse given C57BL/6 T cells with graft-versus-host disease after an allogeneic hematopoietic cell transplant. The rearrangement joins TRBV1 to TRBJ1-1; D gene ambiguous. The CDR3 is CTCSAGPNTEVFF. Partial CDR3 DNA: TGCACCTGCAGTGCAGGGCCAAACACAGAAGTCTTC. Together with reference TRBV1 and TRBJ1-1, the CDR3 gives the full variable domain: VTLLEQNPRWRLVPRGQAVNLRCILKNSQYPWMSWYQQDLQKQLQWLFTLRSPGDKEVKSLPGADYLATRVTDTELRLQVANMSQGRTLYCTCSAGPNTEVFFGKGTRLTVV.